This entry describes one TCR beta chain. Its antigen is unidentified. This sample stems from a study of blood T cells in healthy people across ages. Study-level points and caveats: Age brought a roughly linear fall in TCR beta diversity measured per million T cells.

Alongside a J-beta primer mix, a sample-barcoded 5' primer served in a second PCR lasting roughly 7 to 11 cycles. TCRdb reprocessed the 5' RACE reads with MiXCR, giving one entry per CDR3 protein. Among 1.4 million to 1.5 million distinct CDR3 sequences, 35% to 45% were seen once, and the ten largest hold roughly 7.9%. The CDR3 consists of 14 residues. Germline CDR1 is SQVTM and CDR2 is ANQGSEA. V lost 6 bases and J 1 base, leaving 15 bases between the germline ends. This receptor was identified in a woman under 30 in good health. The gene calls are TRBV29-1 and TRBJ2-5; D perhaps matches TRBD1 (5 bases). The sequenced sample was blood. The CDR3 spells CSVPPGFGQETQYF. In nucleotides, the CDR3 is TGCAGCGTCCCCCCAGGGTTCGGCCAAGAGACCCAGTACTTC.